The 11 T cell receptor gamma chains in this list originate from one sample, sequenced in a study of γδ T cells in repeated Plasmodium falciparum infection. TCRdb reprocessed the multiplex PCR reads through CATT. This table has tens of thousands of gamma-chain clones, 1.4% appearing once. Gammadelta T cells were flow-sorted from PBMC into Vgamma9/Vdelta2+ and Vdelta2-negative populations for bulk analysis. Source material: gamma-delta T cells from blood. These receptors all come from a pool of human donors (malaria-infected and uninfected, not separated).

This sequence joins TRGV9 and TRGJP. In the absence of a J gene in TCRdb, the DNA was matched to germline to assign it here. V gave up 0 bases and J gave up 18 bases; unmatched junction bases: 11. This CDR3 spans 15 amino acids. CDR1 and CDR2 from the germline V gene are GITISATS and ISYDGTV (reference sequence). CDR3 sequence (DNA): TGTGCCTTGTGGGAGGTGAAGAGTTGGGCAAAAATCAAGGTATTT. As protein: CALWEVKSWAKIKVF.

Concerning this clone itself: This DNA translates differently at residue 7 from the TCRdb protein, which is that of a much larger clone; a read error is likely, and the protein shown is the DNA's own translation. The V gene is given as TRGV4, and no J gene call is available. CDR1 and CDR2 from the germline V gene are EGSTGY and YDSYTSSV. The CDR3 sequence is 13 residues long. The CDR3 here is CATWDGLILAKLF. The CDR3 coding sequence is TGTGCCACCTGGGATGGGCTGATCTTAGCCAAACTCTTT.

Concerning this clone: A read error likely explains why the TCRdb protein, taken from a much larger clone, differs from this DNA's translation at residue 8; the protein shown is translated from the DNA. This chain joins TRGV9 and TRGJP. TCRdb does not report a J gene; here it was assigned by matching the DNA to germline references. The germline CDR1 and CDR2 sequences are GITISATS and ISYDGTV (reference sequence). This CDR3 is built from 17 residues. The V gene end was trimmed by 3 bases and the J gene end by 6 bases; junction bases not matched to a gene: 8. CDR3 in amino acids: CALWEYGRELGKKIKVF. The CDR3 bases are TGTGCCTTGTGGGAGTACGGACGAGAGTTGGGCAAAAAAATCAAGGTATTT.

This clone was observed a handful of times. The TCRdb protein, from a much larger clone, departs from this DNA's translation at residue 4, likely by read error; the protein shown derives from the DNA. The V call is TRGV9, the J call TRGJP. Since TCRdb gives no J gene, matching the DNA to germline was used here to assign it. Germline V gene data show CDR1 as GITISATS and CDR2 as ISYDGTV (reference sequence). This CDR3 comprises 17 residues. This CDR3 is CALREARGKLGKKIKVF. CDR3 coding DNA: TGTGCCTTGCGGGAGGCCCGGGGAAAGTTGGGCAAAAAAATCAAGGTATTT.

This clone was detected ten times or more. Other DNA sequences in the sample encode the same CDR3. This chain uses TRGV3 with TRGJ1 or TRGJ2. V shed 0 bases and J 7 bases; nucleotides not matched to a gene: 9. The CDR3 sequence is 14 residues long. Germline V gene sequence: CDR1 VTNTFY, CDR2 YDVSTARD (reference sequence). The CDR3 loop is CATWDRRYYYKKLF. Here the CDR3 DNA reads TGTGCCACCTGGGACAGGCGGTACTACTATAAGAAACTCTTT.

This clone was counted only a few times. TCRdb shows a much larger clone's protein in place of this DNA's translation, and the two differ at residue 12, likely through a read error; the protein shown is translated from the DNA. J is TRGJP and V is TRGV9. The J gene, not given by TCRdb, was assigned here from a germline match of the nucleotide sequence. The CDR3 spans 18 residues. Germline V lookup: CDR1 GITISATS, CDR2 ISYDGTV (reference sequence). The CDR3 sequence is CALWEAQSRELSKKIKVF. The CDR3 coding sequence is TGTGCCTTGTGGGAGGCTCAGAGTAGAGAGTTGAGCAAAAAAATCAAGGTATTT.

At least ten counts were recorded for this clone. This chain joins TRGV2 and TRGJ1 or TRGJ2. Germline assignment: CDR1 EGSNGY and CDR2 YDSYNSKV. This CDR3 comprises 14 residues. Losses at the gene ends were 1 base for V and 0 bases for J; bases not matched to a gene: 3. As DNA, the CDR3 is TGTGCCACCTGGGACGGTTGGAATTATTATAAGAAACTCTTT. This sequence encodes CATWDGWNYYKKLF.

This clone was recorded a few times. With only one base between it and a far larger clone, this is likely a read error. Other DNA sequences in this sample translate to the same CDR3. This chain joins TRGV9 and TRGJP. TCRdb carries no J gene annotation; the J gene was assigned here by matching the DNA with germline. Germline V gene sequence: CDR1 GITISATS, CDR2 ISYDGTV (reference sequence). J lost 11 bases, V lost 2 bases, and 15 bases had no gene match. The CDR3 contains 18 residues. CDR3 in DNA: TGTGCCTTGTGGGAGGGTACGAAAGAGGGGCTGGGCAAAAAAATCAAGGTATTT. Its protein product is CALWEGTKEGLGKKIKVF.

With respect to this clone: The protein that TCRdb holds for this DNA derives from a much larger clone and differs from the translated DNA at residue 8, which likely indicates a read error; the protein shown here is translated from the DNA. The rearrangement joins TRGV5 to TRGJP1. TCRdb carries no J gene annotation; the J gene was assigned here by matching the DNA with germline. Germline loops: CDR1 VINAFY, CDR2 YDVSNSKD. The CDR3 consists of 14 residues. The V gene end was trimmed by 6 bases and the J gene end by 6 bases; junction bases not matched to a gene: 10. The CDR3 protein is CATWSGTAGWFKIF. CDR3 nucleotides: TGTGCCACCTGGTCTGGGACCGCTGGTTGGTTCAAGATATTT.

This clone was detected ten times or more. TCRdb's protein for this DNA is that of a much larger clone and differs from the translation at residue 4, likely a read error; the protein shown is the DNA translation. Other nucleotide sequences in the sample specify the same CDR3. The rearrangement links TRGV9 to TRGJ1 or TRGJ2. Since TCRdb gives no J gene, matching the DNA to germline was used here to assign it. Germline V gene lookup returns CDR1 GITISATS and CDR2 ISYDGTV (reference sequence). CDR3 size: 15 residues. For the CDR3, the DNA is TGTGCCTTGCGGGAGGTGCACCCCTTTTATTATAAGAAACTCTTT. It yields the protein CALREVHPFYYKKLF.

This clone was recorded a few times. TCRdb records a much larger clone's protein for this DNA, with a difference at residue 5 that likely arises from a read error; the protein given is the translation of the DNA. The chain couples TRGV9 to TRGJ1 or TRGJ2. No J gene was available from TCRdb, and it was assigned here by a germline match of the DNA. Germline V lookup: CDR1 GITISATS, CDR2 ISYDGTV (reference sequence). Trimming removed 5 bases from V and 5 bases from J; junction bases left unmatched: 9. There are 13 residues in the CDR3. The CDR3 DNA reads as TGTGCCTTGTGGGGCCCGGGGGATTATAAGAAACTCTTT. Its protein is CALWGPGDYKKLF.